This passage covers 10 T cell receptor beta chains from one sample sequenced in a study of blood T cell repertoires in COVID-19. This table comes from immunoSEQ multiplex PCR, and its TCRdb copy is limited to in-frame clones, with some not included. The profile shows around 70,000 clones, roughly 83% of them singletons. Sequencing was done on a sample of peripheral blood. Source of these receptors: a man aged 80 or over with acute or convalescent COVID-19.

The V call is TRBV11-2, the J call TRBJ1-1, with D possibly matching TRBD1 (5 bases). Trimming stripped 8 bases from V and 1 base from J, with 23 bases between. Germline CDR1 is SGHAT and CDR2 is FQNNGV. The CDR3 is 17 residues long. The CDR3 reads CASSPRGRGGKNTEAFF. The CDR3 DNA reads as TGTGCCAGCTCCCCCCGAGGTAGGGGCGGGAAGAACACTGAAGCTTTCTTT.

This chain links TRBV7-8 with TRBJ2-3; TRBD2 matches 9 bases. V lost 2 bases, J lost 2 bases, and 8 bases stayed unmatched. Germline loops: CDR1 SGHVS, CDR2 FQNEAQ. This CDR3 is 17 amino acids long. CDR3 nucleotides: TGTGCCAGCAGCTTAAATGCGGGAGGGCCAAACACAGATACGCAGTATTTT. Translated, it gives CASSLNAGGPNTDTQYF. Together with reference TRBV7-8 and TRBJ2-3, the CDR3 gives the full variable domain: GAGVSQSPRYKVAKRGQDVALRCDPISGHVSLFWYQQALGQGPEFLTYFQNEAQLDKSGLPSDRFFAERPEGSVSTLKIQRTQQEDSAVYLCASSLNAGGPNTDTQYFGPGTRLTVL.

V and J are TRBV19 and TRBJ1-5; 9 bases map to TRBD1. There are 13 residues in the CDR3. The V gene's germline CDR1 is LNHDA and CDR2 SQIVND (reference sequence). V was pared by 8 bases and J by 7 bases, with 6 bases of the junction left unmatched. The CDR3 region is CASSTGGQQPQHF. CDR3 DNA sequence: TGTGCCAGTTCAACAGGGGGCCAACAGCCCCAGCATTTT.

V gene TRBV7-9 combines with J gene TRBJ2-1; 8 nucleotides match TRBD2. Unmatched junction bases numbered 8, after V lost 3 bases and J lost 7 bases. The length of the CDR3 is 15 residues. Germline V CDR1 and CDR2: SEHNR, FQNEAQ (reference sequence). The chain's CDR3 is CASSFAGSGVNEQFF. The CDR3, as DNA: TGTGCCAGCAGCTTTGCGGGTAGCGGGGTGAATGAGCAGTTCTTC.

The CDR3 DNA reads TGTGCCAGCACCGAATCACCTTGGGCAGGCGTCAACACTGAAGCTTTCTTT. Protein: CASTESPWAGVNTEAFF. The chain recombines TRBV2 with TRBJ1-1, with no clear D. The CDR3 spans 17 residues. V shed 7 bases and J shed 2 bases, with 23 bases lying between them. Germline V gene data show CDR1 as SNHLY and CDR2 as FYNNEI.

CDR3 DNA: TGTGCCAGCAGCTCAGGGGGGAACACCGGGGAGCTGTTTTTT. It encodes CASSSGGNTGELFF. The rearrangement uses TRBV2 and TRBJ2-2; 7 bases fit TRBD1. The CDR3 spans 14 residues. CDR1 and CDR2 (germline): SNHLY, FYNNEI. V shed 6 bases, J shed 1 base, and the junction held 2 bases outside the gene matches.

The J gene is TRBJ1-1, the V gene TRBV28, with 8 bases fitting TRBD1. The CDR3 runs to 14 residues. Germline values: CDR1 MDHEN, CDR2 SYDVKM. The ends lost 6 bases at V and 10 bases at J; junction bases unmatched: 13. CDR3 nucleotides: TGTGCCAGCAGCTCCCCGGGACAGGTGAACGGAGCTTTCTTT. As protein: CASSSPGQVNGAFF.

The rearrangement joins TRBV25-1 to TRBJ2-7; 11 nucleotides align to TRBD1. This CDR3 spans 15 amino acids. V lost 6 bases and J lost 5; bases outside the gene matches: 9. Looked up from germline, CDR1 is MGHDK and CDR2 is SYGVNS. Here the CDR3 reads CASSQYGTGGDEQYF. CDR3 coding DNA: TGTGCCAGCAGCCAATATGGGACAGGGGGAGACGAGCAGTACTTC.

The V and J genes are TRBV2 and TRBJ2-5, with 7 bases matching TRBD2. CDR1 SNHLY and CDR2 FYNNEI come from the germline V gene. V dropped 4 bases and J dropped 7; count of bases not matched to a gene: 3. This CDR3 has 12 residues. The CDR3 DNA follows: TGTGCCAGCAGTGTGGGGGAGGGGACCCAGTACTTC. Its protein is CASSVGEGTQYF.

The V and J genes are TRBV4-1 and TRBJ1-1; D possibly corresponds to TRBD1 (6 bases). Germline lookup yields CDR1 MGHRA and CDR2 YSYEKL. V lost 2 bases to trimming and J lost 0 bases, with 7 bases between them. The CDR3 is 14 residues long. The CDR3 DNA reads as TGCGCCAGCAGCCAAAAGGGGGTGAACACTGAAGCTTTCTTT. It codes for CASSQKGVNTEAFF.